These 29 T cell receptor beta chains originate from one sample sequenced in a study of T cell clonality in common variable immunodeficiency. Study-level findings and limits: Reportedly, TCR beta sequences from common variable immunodeficiency showed fewer deletions and N-nucleotide insertions.

Sequencing was performed with immunoSEQ multiplex PCR; in TCRdb, only in-frame clones are kept and a portion is missing. Recorded here are about 28,000 clones, none singletons. No antigen has been assigned to these receptors. The material sequenced was peripheral blood mononuclear cells. The receptors shown here come from a human donor with common variable immunodeficiency.

As for this clone: The observed sequence ends 3 residues before the CDR3 terminus, with the missing tail filled in from the germline J gene. The rearrangement uses TRBV19 and TRBJ1-4; D is possibly TRBD1 (6 bases). The CDR3 totals 16 residues. Germline CDR1 reads LNHDA; CDR2 reads SQIVND (reference sequence). V was trimmed by 1 base and J by 8 bases, leaving 17 bases between them. The CDR3 region is CASSIVVSRGREKLFF. The sequenced part of the CDR3 DNA is TGTGCCAGTAGTATAGTAGTTTCCAGGGGTCGCGAAAAA.

This clone was observed a handful of times. Read sequence stops 3 residues before the CDR3 end, and the germline J gene provides the missing end. The chain carries TRBV7-6 and TRBJ2-5, with 11 bases fitting TRBD2. With V trimmed by 4 bases and J by 4 bases, 8 bases remained unmatched. Germline CDR1 SGHVS, CDR2 FNYEAQ. The CDR3 consists of 16 residues. CDR3 loop: CASSYSTSGVGETQYF. The part of the CDR3 DNA that was read is TGTGCCAGCAGCTATTCGACTAGCGGGGTAGGAGAGACC. Filled out from reference TRBV7-6 and TRBJ2-5, the complete variable domain reads GAGVSQSPRYKVTKRGQDVALRCDPISGHVSLYWYRQALGQGPEFLTYFNYEAQQDKSGLPNDRFSAERPEGSISTLTIQRTEQRDSAMYRCASSYSTSGVGETQYFGPGTRLLVL.

In this sample, this clone turned up a few times. The CDR3 is cut off 3 residues early in the read; its end comes from the germline J gene. V usage is TRBV30 and J usage is TRBJ2-3, with a tentative D call TRBD2 (5 bases). In germline, CDR1 is GTSNPN, CDR2 SVGIG (reference sequence). This CDR3 is built from 13 residues. V lost 0 bases to trimming and J lost 4 bases, with 8 bases between them. The CDR3 here is CAWSVNSADTQYF. The sequenced CDR3 bases are TGTGCCTGGAGTGTAAATAGCGCAGATACG. The full variable domain, rest sourced from reference TRBV30 and TRBJ2-3, is SQTIHQWPATLVQPVGSPLSLECTVEGTSNPNLYWYRQAAGRGLQLLFYSVGIGQISSEVPQNLSASRPQDRQFILSSKKLLLSDSGFYLCAWSVNSADTQYFGPGTRLTVL.

This clone is labeled as medium-sized. Sequencing ends 3 residues short of the CDR3 end; the germline J gene provides the rest. The chain joins TRBV7-3 to TRBJ1-2, with D perhaps matching TRBD1 (6 bases). This CDR3 contains 14 residues. Germline-derived CDR1 and CDR2 are SGHTA and FQGTGA. The V gene lost 5 bases and the J gene lost 4 bases, with 14 bases spanning the gap. CDR3: CASSASAGAYGYTF. CDR3 DNA, as far as it was read: TGTGCCAGCAGCGCTTCGGCAGGGGCCTATGGC.

This clone was found many times. The CDR3 is cut off 3 residues early in the read; its end comes from the germline J gene. The chain couples TRBV6-4 to TRBJ2-3; D is possibly TRBD1 (6 bases). The V gene lost 2 bases and the J gene lost 4 bases, with 10 bases spanning the gap. Germline lookup yields CDR1 MRHNA and CDR2 SNTAGT. The CDR3 covers 14 residues. The CDR3 DNA, read in part, is TGTGCCAGCAGTGACACGGACAGTCCAGATACG. It translates to CASSDTDSPDT. The full CDR3 is CASSDTDSPDTQYF.

On this clone itself: The CDR3 end is not reached by the read, which stops 3 residues before it; the germline J gene fills it in. V gene TRBV30 combines with J gene TRBJ2-3; D is possibly TRBD1 (6 bases). The germline gives CDR1 GTSNPN, CDR2 SVGIG (reference sequence). The CDR3 runs to 13 residues. The V gene lost 1 base and the J gene lost 5 bases, with 10 bases spanning the gap. The CDR3 is CAWSDRDIDTQYF. Partial CDR3 DNA: TGTGCCTGGAGTGACCGGGACATAGATACG.

This clone was found a few times. Coverage ceases 3 residues before the CDR3 finishes, and the germline J gene fills in the end. The chain combines TRBV30 with TRBJ1-3, with D hard to call. The germline gives CDR1 GTSNPN, CDR2 SVGIG (reference sequence). Trimming pared 4 bases from V and 0 bases from J, leaving 7 bases between. The CDR3 runs 13 residues. CDR3 DNA (partial): TGTGCCTGGAACAGAATCTCTGGAAACACC. Translated, it gives CAWNRISGNT. The CDR3 in full is CAWNRISGNTIYF.

This clone appeared a few times. Coverage ceases 3 residues before the CDR3 finishes, and the germline J gene fills in the end. The rearrangement uses TRBV5-1 and TRBJ2-2, with 9 bases aligning to TRBD1. This CDR3 has 17 amino acids. Germline lookup yields CDR1 SGHRS and CDR2 YFSETQ. J lost 8 bases, V lost 4 bases, and 15 bases had no gene match. The CDR3 region is CASSRQGQGQGRGELFF. The part of the CDR3 DNA that was read is TGCGCCAGCAGCAGGCAGGGACAGGGCCAAGGAAGGGGGGAG.

Remarks on this clone: The read ends 3 residues before the CDR3 terminus; that terminus is restored from the germline J gene. V usage is TRBV19 and J usage is TRBJ2-1; 10 bases match TRBD2. Germline values: CDR1 LNHDA, CDR2 SQIVND (reference sequence). Trimming at V came to 4 bases and at J to 5 bases, leaving 5 bases not matched to a gene. This CDR3 comprises 15 residues. CDR3 region: CASSTLAGGHNEQFF. The sequenced CDR3 bases are TGTGCCAGTAGTACCTTAGCGGGGGGTCACAATGAG.

This clone was observed a few times. This chain's CDR3 is CASSLGRVDYNEQFF. Incomplete CDR3 DNA: TGTGCCAGCAGCTTAGGCAGGGTCGATTACAATGAG. The chain combines TRBV7-8 with TRBJ2-1; possibly TRBD1 for D (5 bases). The CDR3 extends 3 residues past the end of the read, so its final part is completed from the germline J gene. There are 15 residues in the CDR3. Trimming removed 1 base from V and 4 bases from J, with 11 bases in between. Looked up from germline, CDR1 is SGHVS and CDR2 is FQNEAQ.

In regard to this clone: The CDR3 extends 3 residues past the end of the read, so its final part is completed from the germline J gene. This sequence joins TRBV2 and TRBJ1-2; possibly TRBD1 for D (6 bases). The germline gives CDR1 SNHLY, CDR2 FYNNEI. The CDR3 spans 14 residues. Trimming took 5 bases from V and 4 from J, leaving 14 bases between them. The CDR3 DNA, read in part, is TGTGCCAGCAGTTCTCGGGACAACCTCTATGGC. The encoded protein is CASSSRDNLYG. The CDR3 as a whole reads CASSSRDNLYGYTF.

In this sample, this clone turned up many times. The read terminates 3 residues ahead of where the CDR3 ends, so the germline J gene completes it. V is TRBV28 and J is TRBJ2-1; 7 bases match TRBD2. The trim removed 4 bases at V and 8 bases at J, leaving 8 bases unmatched. Germline CDR1 and CDR2: MDHEN and SYDVKM. This CDR3 has 14 amino acids. Incomplete CDR3 DNA: TGTGCCAGCAGTTCCCTGGCGGGAGTCGATGAG. It encodes CASSSLAGVDE. The CDR3 in its entirety is CASSSLAGVDEQFF.

This clone was counted only a few times. The CDR3 end is not reached by the read, which stops 3 residues before it; the germline J gene fills it in. This rearrangement joins TRBV18 to TRBJ1-2; D is possibly TRBD1 (6 bases). There are 14 residues in the CDR3. V lost 3 bases and J 3 bases, leaving 11 bases between the germline ends. In germline, CDR1 is KGHSH, CDR2 LQKENI. CDR3 DNA, as far as it was read: TGTGCCAGCTCACCCGAGGACAGCCACTATGGC. This gives the protein CASSPEDSHYG. The full CDR3 protein is CASSPEDSHYGYTF.

The table lists this clone with a few counts. The CDR3 loop is CASSTGPYSNQPQHF. CDR3 bases read: TGTGCCAGTAGTACAGGTCCCTATAGCAATCAGCCC. The J gene is TRBJ1-5, the V gene TRBV19; D remains unclear. The CDR3 goes on 3 residues after the read ends, and that part is filled in from the germline J gene. Germline loops: CDR1 LNHDA, CDR2 SQIVND (reference sequence). The CDR3 extends over 15 amino acids. The V end was cut by 4 bases, the J end by 0 bases, with 10 bases between.

This clone has at least ten counts. The CDR3 extends 3 residues past the end of the read, so its final part is completed from the germline J gene. The chain joins TRBV11-2 to TRBJ2-5; 9 bases match TRBD1. This CDR3 is built from 15 residues. Germline lookup yields CDR1 SGHAT and CDR2 FQNNGV. The trim removed 7 bases at V and 5 bases at J, leaving 11 bases unmatched. Incomplete CDR3 DNA: TGTGCCAGCACCAAAGGGACAGGGCCCCGGGAGACC. Translating it yields CASTKGTGPRET. The full CDR3 reads CASTKGTGPRETQYF.

This clone was detected ten times or more. The DNA ends 3 residues before the CDR3 does, and the rest of the CDR3 is filled in from the germline J gene. The rearrangement uses TRBV5-1 and TRBJ1-5, with TRBD1 matching 8 bases. The junction had 6 bases not matched to a gene; V was cut back by 0 bases and J by 7 bases. In germline, CDR1 is SGHRS, CDR2 YFSETQ. This CDR3 comprises 15 residues. The sequenced part of the CDR3 DNA is TGCGCCAGCAGCTTGGGGACAGGGCTAGAGCAGCCC. This sequence encodes CASSLGTGLEQP. The full CDR3 is CASSLGTGLEQPQHF.

With regard to this clone: The read falls 3 residues short of the CDR3 end, and the missing part is taken from the germline J gene. V usage is TRBV2 and J usage is TRBJ2-1; D call uncertain. This CDR3 comprises 15 residues. The V gene lost 6 bases and the J gene lost 0 bases, with 12 bases spanning the gap. Per the germline V gene, CDR1 is SNHLY and CDR2 is FYNNEI. The covered CDR3 bases are TGTGCCAGCAGGAGAGGCATTTTCTCCTACAATGAG. It codes for CASRRGIFSYNE. The complete CDR3 reads CASRRGIFSYNEQFF. Full variable domain (rest looked up from reference TRBV2 and TRBJ2-1): EPEVTQTPSHQVTQMGQEVILRCVPISNHLYFYWYRQILGQKVEFLVSFYNNEISEKSEIFDDQFSVERPDGSNFTLKIRSTKLEDSAMYFCASRRGIFSYNEQFFGPGTRLTVL.

To note about this clone: The read ends 3 residues before the CDR3 terminus; that terminus is restored from the germline J gene. The chain has TRBV19 and TRBJ2-2; 7 bases line up with TRBD2. The CDR3 consists of 15 residues. The V segment lost 7 bases and the J segment 6 bases; nucleotides outside the gene matches: 11. In germline, CDR1 is LNHDA, CDR2 SQIVND (reference sequence). The CDR3 bases that were read are TGTGCCAGTATTACTAGCGAGAACGGGGCCGGGGAG. This codes for CASITSENGAGE. The CDR3 reads in full as CASITSENGAGELFF.

On this clone: The read terminates 3 residues ahead of where the CDR3 ends, so the germline J gene completes it. The V and J genes are TRBV19 and TRBJ1-4; 10 bases align to TRBD1. Germline V gene sequence: CDR1 LNHDA, CDR2 SQIVND (reference sequence). The CDR3 sequence is 15 residues long. V shed 5 bases and J 6 bases; nucleotides not matched to a gene: 6. CDR3 bases read: TGTGCCAGTAGTGGGACAGGGGCTGGCGATGAAAAA. It codes for CASSGTGAGDEK. The whole CDR3 sequence reads CASSGTGAGDEKLFF.

With regard to this clone: The read comes to an end 3 residues before the CDR3 does, leaving the germline J gene to fill in the end. The genes are TRBV2 and TRBJ1-5, with D tentatively TRBD1 (6 bases). V lost 10 bases and J 7 bases, leaving 20 bases between the germline ends. CDR1 and CDR2 from the germline V gene are SNHLY and FYNNEI. This CDR3 is 14 amino acids long. CDR3 DNA (partial): TGTGCCACCAAAGCGGGGACAACGGGCCAGCCC. Its translation: CATKAGTTGQP. The whole CDR3 sequence is CATKAGTTGQPQHF.

In this sample, this clone turned up many times. The CDR3 end lies 3 residues beyond the end of the read and is filled in from the germline J gene. The chain is built from TRBV7-2 and TRBJ1-6, with 7 bases matching TRBD1. J lost 8 bases, V lost 3 bases, and 7 bases had no gene match. The germline V gene has CDR1 SGHTA and CDR2 FQGNSA. The CDR3 runs 15 residues. This CDR3 reads CASSFGQATYSPLHF. CDR3 DNA (partial): TGTGCCAGCAGCTTCGGACAGGCGACGTATTCACCC.

In its sample, this clone was seen many times. The read finishes 3 residues shy of the CDR3 end, and the germline J gene is used to complete it. The chain couples TRBV19 to TRBJ2-3; no reliable D call. CDR3 length: 12 residues. The germline gives CDR1 LNHDA, CDR2 SQIVND (reference sequence). V dropped 5 bases and J dropped 7 bases, with 10 bases sitting between them. The part of the CDR3 DNA that was read is TGTGCCAGTAGTCTCCAGAGTAATACG. Encoded protein: CASSLQSNT. The entire CDR3 protein is CASSLQSNTQYF.

This clone occurred many times. The CDR3 goes on 3 residues after the read ends, and that part is filled in from the germline J gene. This rearrangement joins TRBV10-1 to TRBJ2-3; TRBD2 matches at 12 bases. Trimming cost V 5 bases and J 2 bases; bases outside gene matches: 5. In germline, CDR1 is WNHNN, CDR2 SYGVQD (reference sequence). The CDR3 is made up of 16 amino acids. The DNA read from the CDR3 is TGCGCCAGCAGTACTAGCGGGGGGATCCACACAGATACG. This gives the protein CASSTSGGIHTDT. The full CDR3 protein reads CASSTSGGIHTDTQYF.

At least ten counts were recorded for this clone. The DNA ends 3 residues before the CDR3 does, and the rest of the CDR3 is filled in from the germline J gene. This chain uses TRBV6-2 or TRBV6-3 with TRBJ1-5; the D gene is possibly TRBD1 (6 bases). The CDR3 covers 14 residues. Looked up from germline, CDR1 is MNHEY and CDR2 is SVGEGT. Trimming removed 2 bases from V and 4 bases from J, with 9 bases in between. CDR3 DNA (partial): TGTGCCAGCAGTTACACCGGACAGAATCAGCCC. As protein: CASSYTGQNQP. The CDR3 as a whole reads CASSYTGQNQPQHF.

On this clone: The read terminates 3 residues before the CDR3 end, so the remaining end is supplied by the germline J gene. The genes are TRBV20-1 and TRBJ2-3; possibly TRBD2 for D (7 bases). Germline-derived CDR1 and CDR2 are DFQATT and SNEGSKA (reference sequence). This CDR3 comprises 15 residues. Trimming shortened V by 5 bases and J by 6 bases, and 21 bases separated the two germline ends. CDR3 DNA, as far as it was read: TGCAGTGCTGCCCGGGGGGCACAGCTACGCGATACG. It yields the protein CSAARGAQLRDT. The whole CDR3 sequence reads CSAARGAQLRDTQYF.

With respect to this clone: The sequenced fragment ends 3 residues before the CDR3 boundary, so the rest is inferred from the germline J gene. V and J are TRBV7-9 and TRBJ1-2, with D perhaps TRBD1 (6 bases). This CDR3 has 14 residues. V lost 1 base, J lost 7 bases, and 13 bases lay in between. Germline V gene data show CDR1 as SEHNR and CDR2 as FQNEAQ (reference sequence). CDR3 bases read: TGTGCCAGCAGCTTAGAGGGGGGGCTCTCTGGC. As protein: CASSLEGGLSG. The whole CDR3 sequence reads CASSLEGGLSGYTF.

This clone appeared a few times. The CDR3 end falls 3 residues outside the read, so it is completed with the germline J gene. The chain combines TRBV7-6 with TRBJ1-2; tentatively, D is TRBD1 (5 bases). The CDR3 runs to 15 residues. Germline CDR1 and CDR2: SGHVS and FNYEAQ. CDR3 protein: CASSLAGGGGGGYTF. CDR3 bases read: TGTGCCAGCAGCTTAGCCGGCGGCGGGGGTGGGGGC.

This clone was seen only a few times. From the germline J gene comes the end of the CDR3, since the read stops 3 residues before it. This chain connects TRBV19 to TRBJ1-4; 9 bases align to TRBD1. The CDR3 is 14 residues long. The V gene end was trimmed by 5 bases and the J gene end by 8 bases; junction bases not matched to a gene: 6. The V gene's germline CDR1 is LNHDA and CDR2 SQIVND (reference sequence). The DNA read from the CDR3 is TGTGCCAGTAGTCTTGGGACAGGGCGCGAAAAA. Amino acid sequence: CASSLGTGREK. The full CDR3 sequence reads CASSLGTGREKLFF. The full variable domain, with the rest looked up from reference TRBV19 and TRBJ1-4, is DGGITQSPKYLFRKEGQNVTLSCEQNLNHDAMYWYRQDPGQGLRLIYYSQIVNDFQKGDIAEGYSVSREKKESFPLTVTSAQKNPTAFYLCASSLGTGREKLFFGSGTQLSVL.

This clone was observed at least ten times. The read finishes 3 residues shy of the CDR3 end, and the germline J gene is used to complete it. V usage is TRBV5-4 and J usage is TRBJ1-5; D gene ambiguous. The CDR3 extends over 15 amino acids. The germline V gene has CDR1 SGHNT and CDR2 YYREEE (reference sequence). The V end was cut by 2 bases, the J end by 3 bases, with 12 bases between. CDR3 DNA (partial): TGTGCCAGCAGCTTTTTGGACTTACACAATCAGCCC. Its translation: CASSFLDLHNQP. The full CDR3 protein is CASSFLDLHNQPQHF.